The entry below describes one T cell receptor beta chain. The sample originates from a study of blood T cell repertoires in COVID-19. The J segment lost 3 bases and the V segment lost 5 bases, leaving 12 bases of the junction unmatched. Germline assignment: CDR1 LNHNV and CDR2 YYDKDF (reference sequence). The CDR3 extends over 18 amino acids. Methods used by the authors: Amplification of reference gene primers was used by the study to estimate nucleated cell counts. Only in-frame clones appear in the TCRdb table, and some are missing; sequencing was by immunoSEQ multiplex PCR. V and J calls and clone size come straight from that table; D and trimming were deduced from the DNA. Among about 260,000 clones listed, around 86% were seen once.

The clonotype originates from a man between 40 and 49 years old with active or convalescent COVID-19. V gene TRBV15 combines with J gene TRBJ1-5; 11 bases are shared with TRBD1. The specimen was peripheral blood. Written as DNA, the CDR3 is TGTGCCACCAGCTCCCCCGGTGCGGACAGGGGGCTCAATCAGCCCCAGCATTTT. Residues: CATSSPGADRGLNQPQHF.